This TCR beta chain is from a study of control samples from healthy donors and cancer patients (dated by TCRdb to 2020 to 2022). Library generation was performed with the immunoSEQ multiplex PCR assay. Held by TCRdb, this immuneACCESS table contains in-frame sequences only and omits some clones. Under half of the omission traces to an unresolved V gene where checked; the cause of the rest is unknown. For this sample there are a few hundred thousand clones; about 93% appear just once. The ten largest clones take up around 6.4% of the sample. Concerning this clone itself: Its antigen specificity is not known. No base-level quality is on record; no much larger clone is a single base apart.

The germline V and J ends show losses of 5 bases and 9 bases respectively, and no gene match explains 8 bases of the junction. The CDR3 numbers 15 residues from cysteine through phenylalanine. Kept here is only the CDR3 DNA, which spans 45 bases and is read in frame from base 1. Reading the germline V gene gives CDR1 MNHEY and CDR2 SVGAGI. Sequenced sample: PBMCs. This receptor was taken from a man aged 35 to 55 with head and neck cancer. Recombination connected TRBV6-5 to TRBJ1-6; 9 bases in between match TRBD1. The DNA sequence is given as TGTGCCAGCAGTAGAGGAGGACAGGGGACTTCACCCCTCCACTTT. The translation is CASSRGGQGTSPLHF.